This T cell receptor beta chain was identified during a study of cytomegalovirus exposure and HLA in healthy donors. The ends were cut back, 5 bases at V and 2 bases at J, with 3 bases in the middle. Germline V gives CDR1 SGHAT, CDR2 FQNNGV. The CDR3 has 11 amino acids. This table comes from immunoSEQ multiplex PCR, and its TCRdb copy is limited to in-frame clones, with some not included. The table lists roughly 250,000 clones, more than 75% of them singletons, with around 3% in the top ten. The source is a man aged 18 to 35 in good health and CMV-seronegative. The sample taken for sequencing was PBMCs. The J gene is TRBJ2-5, the V gene TRBV11-2; D gene ambiguous. The CDR3 sequence: CASSPQETQYF. Written as DNA, the CDR3 is TGTGCCAGCAGCCCGCAAGAGACCCAGTACTTC.